Following are 30 T cell receptor beta chains from one sample sequenced in a study of identical twins. TCRdb reprocessed the 5' RACE reads via MiXCR and lists one record per CDR3 protein. Of some 600,000 distinct CDR3 sequences in the sample, roughly 7.2% were seen once. These data were likewise used in another study, on yellow fever vaccine responses in identical twins.

Sequencing was done on a sample of PBMCs. These receptor sequences come from a woman under 30 in good health.

This clonotype was seen ten or more times. The chain uses TRBV24-1 and TRBJ2-1; the D is unclear. Trimming stripped 0 bases from V and 5 bases from J, with 4 bases between. CDR1 and CDR2 from the germline V gene are KGHDR and SFDVKD. The CDR3 contains 13 residues. The CDR3 nucleotides are TGTGCCACCAGTGATTTGCGGGACAATGAGCAGTTCTTC. This codes for CATSDLRDNEQFF.

This clonotype appeared a few times. The chain combines TRBV20-1 with TRBJ1-5; 7 bases align to TRBD1. The length of the CDR3 is 16 residues. The V segment lost 0 bases and the J segment 0 bases; nucleotides outside the gene matches: 5. Germline CDR1 DFQATT, CDR2 SNEGSKA (reference sequence). CDR3 residues: CSARDPGGYSNQPQHF. CDR3 nucleotides: TGCAGTGCTAGAGATCCAGGGGGTTATAGCAATCAGCCCCAGCATTTT.

This clonotype occurred many times. The chain uses TRBV20-1 and TRBJ2-5; 7 nucleotides match TRBD2. Trimming removed 6 bases from V and 4 bases from J; junction bases left unmatched: 8. The CDR3 is 13 amino acids. The germline V gene has CDR1 DFQATT and CDR2 SNEGSKA (reference sequence). The CDR3 DNA is TGCAGTGCCCCCATGGGGGGGAGAGAGACCCAGTACTTC. Its translation: CSAPMGGRETQYF.

V gene TRBV29-1 combines with J gene TRBJ2-3, with a tentative D call TRBD2 (6 bases). Looked up from germline, CDR1 is SQVTM and CDR2 is ANQGSEA. Trimming removed 6 bases from V and 5 bases from J, with 12 bases in between. CDR3 length equals 12 residues. The CDR3: CSVGGRQDTQYF. As DNA, the CDR3 is TGCAGCGTGGGGGGACGGCAAGATACGCAGTATTTT.

The V gene is TRBV12-3 or TRBV12-4, the J gene TRBJ2-1; 8 positions match TRBD2. The CDR3 totals 15 residues. V dropped 6 bases and J dropped 2; count of bases not matched to a gene: 6. CDR3 residues: CASRESGSAYNEQFF. The CDR3 nucleotides read TGTGCCAGCAGGGAAAGCGGGAGCGCCTACAATGAGCAGTTCTTC.

In DNA, the CDR3 is TGTGCCAGCAGCCAAGTCGGACTTACGAACACTGAAGCTTTCTTT. Translated: CASSQVGLTNTEAFF. The chain recombines TRBV3-1 with TRBJ1-1; D unresolved. Germline CDR1 reads LGHDT; CDR2 reads YNNKEL (reference sequence). V lost 1 base to trimming and J lost 1 base, with 10 bases between them. The CDR3 is 15 residues long.

This clonotype was counted a few times. The chain is built from TRBV7-6 and TRBJ2-1, with D unresolved. In germline, CDR1 is SGHVS, CDR2 FNYEAQ. The V end lost 5 bases, the J end lost 6 bases, and 17 bases lay between the germline ends. CDR3 length: 15 residues. The CDR3 DNA reads TGTGCCAGCAGCACGGAAGTCCCCCTACGCAATGAGCAGTTCTTC. This translates into CASSTEVPLRNEQFF.

This clonotype was found a few times. This chain joins TRBV15 and TRBJ2-5; 7 nucleotides agree with TRBD2. V was pared by 6 bases and J by 5 bases, with 9 bases of the junction left unmatched. Germline CDR1 is LNHNV and CDR2 is YYDKDF (reference sequence). This CDR3 region has 14 residues. CDR3 loop: CATRSPTSSETQYF. The CDR3 bases are TGTGCCACCAGATCTCCGACTAGCTCCGAGACCCAGTACTTC.

This clonotype showed up just a few times. V usage is TRBV5-1 and J usage is TRBJ1-4, with D possibly matching TRBD1 (5 bases). V lost 5 bases to trimming and J lost 5 bases, with 13 bases between them. The CDR3 length is 14 residues. CDR1 is SGHRS and CDR2 is YFSETQ in the germline V gene. The chain's CDR3 is CASRIDSGNEKLFF. CDR3 nucleotide sequence: TGCGCCAGCAGAATCGACAGTGGGAATGAAAAACTGTTTTTT.

This clonotype turned up a few times. The gene calls are TRBV15 and TRBJ2-5, with D perhaps assigned TRBD1 or TRBD2 (5 bases each). The CDR3 extends over 14 amino acids. Between the trimmed V and J ends, which lost 1 base and 1 base, there was a span of 7 bases. CDR1 is LNHNV and CDR2 is YYDKDF in the germline V gene (reference sequence). CDR3 DNA: TGTGCCACCAGCAGAGTTGGGGGCCAAGAGACCCAGTACTTC. This sequence encodes CATSRVGGQETQYF.

For this clonotype: Because the CDR3's place on the DNA is in doubt, the DNA is left out and the CDR3 is given as listed by TCRdb. This chain uses TRBV5-5 with TRBJ2-1; the table assigns TRBD2, which was not confirmed against the DNA. Both ends counted, the CDR3 spans 13 residues. Germline CDR1 and CDR2: SGHKS and YYEKEE (reference sequence). This CDR3 reads CASSWGLGTEEFF.

This clonotype has just a few counts. The genes are TRBV6-5 and TRBJ2-6; D is ambiguous. The germline gives CDR1 MNHEY, CDR2 SVGAGI. CDR3 length: 16 amino acids. Trimming took off 0 bases at V and 4 bases at J, with 10 bases between the two ends. The DNA for the CDR3 is TGTGCCAGCAGTTACTCCGGTTGGGTCGGGGCCAACGTCCTGACTTTC. Its protein is CASSYSGWVGANVLTF.

The table lists this clonotype with many counts. The rearrangement links TRBV5-6 to TRBJ1-2; 9 bases are shared with TRBD1. This CDR3 has 15 amino acids. V gave up 4 bases and J gave up 5 bases; unmatched junction bases: 9. Germline V gene lookup returns CDR1 SGHDT and CDR2 YYEEEE. The CDR3 reads CASSLGQGLAYGYTF. The CDR3 DNA reads as TGTGCCAGCAGCCTGGGACAGGGCCTCGCTTATGGCTACACCTTC.

The sample holds many counts of this clonotype. V and J are TRBV10-3 and TRBJ2-3; 7 bases line up with TRBD1. There are 15 residues in the CDR3. CDR1 is ENHRY and CDR2 is SYGVKD in the germline V gene. Trimming cost V 6 bases and J 1 base; bases outside gene matches: 7. In nucleotides, the CDR3 is TGTGCCATCAGAGCCGGGACAGTCGGCACAGATACGCAGTATTTT. Translation gives CAIRAGTVGTDTQYF.

This clonotype was picked up a small number of times. The chain is built from TRBV9 and TRBJ2-2, with TRBD2 identical over 7 bases. The CDR3 has 14 residues. Germline values: CDR1 SGDLS, CDR2 YYNGEE. Unmatched junction bases numbered 2, after V lost 0 bases and J lost 6 bases. CDR3 amino acids: CASSVEGGAGELFF. The CDR3 nucleotides read TGTGCCAGCAGCGTAGAGGGAGGGGCCGGGGAGCTGTTTTTT.

In regard to this clonotype: This may be a read error, as it is one base from a much larger clone. The rearrangement uses TRBV5-1 and TRBJ2-2; D is uncertain. CDR1 and CDR2 from the germline V gene are SGHRS and YFSETQ. V dropped 6 bases and J dropped 2 bases, with 14 bases sitting between them. The CDR3 is made up of 15 amino acids. The CDR3 DNA reads as TGCGCCAGCACGGTTGTTGGTGTAAACACCGGGGAGCTGTTTTTT. It codes for CASTVVGVNTGELFF.

This clonotype has more than one count but fewer than ten. This rearrangement joins TRBV6-2 or TRBV6-3 to TRBJ1-1; 7 positions match TRBD1. CDR1 and CDR2 from the germline V gene are MNHEY and SVGEGT. The CDR3 covers 14 residues. V was pared by 4 bases and J by 1 base, with 3 bases of the junction left unmatched. CDR3 sequence: CASSWGQPNTEAFF. Written as DNA, the CDR3 is TGTGCCAGCAGTTGGGGACAGCCGAACACTGAAGCTTTCTTT.

This clonotype was recorded many times. The chain employs TRBV5-6 and TRBJ2-1, with 9 bases that match TRBD2. J was trimmed by 0 bases and V by 1 base; bases with no gene match: 11. This CDR3 region has 19 residues. CDR1 and CDR2 from the germline V gene are SGHDT and YYEEEE. DNA of the CDR3: TGTGCCAGCAGCTTGTACGTAGCGGGGGCCTCAATCTCCTACAATGAGCAGTTCTTC. Protein sequence: CASSLYVAGASISYNEQFF.

This clonotype was detected many times. The chain recombines TRBV7-8 with TRBJ1-2; D possibly corresponds to TRBD1 (6 bases). There are 15 residues in the CDR3. V lost 2 bases to trimming and J lost 10 bases, with 20 bases between them. The germline CDR1 and CDR2 sequences are SGHVS and FQNEAQ. In DNA form, the CDR3 reads TGTGCCAGCAGCTTAAGGGGGGACACCCTGGGTGACTACACCTTC. Translated, it gives CASSLRGDTLGDYTF.

This clonotype has a count of ten or more. This rearrangement joins TRBV10-2 to TRBJ2-7; 9 bases are shared with TRBD1. CDR3 length: 12 amino acids. V trimming: 7 bases; J trimming: 6 bases; junction bases outside the gene matches: 4. Germline V lookup: CDR1 WSHSY, CDR2 SAAADI. CDR3 loop: CASNPGQGEQYF. CDR3 coding DNA: TGCGCCAGCAATCCGGGACAGGGCGAGCAGTACTTC.

At least ten counts were recorded for this clonotype. V is TRBV5-1 and J is TRBJ1-1, with D perhaps TRBD1 (5 bases). CDR3 size: 13 residues. V lost 0 bases and J lost 6, with 9 bases in between. Germline V gene lookup returns CDR1 SGHRS and CDR2 YFSETQ. For the CDR3, the DNA is TGCGCCAGCAGCTTGGGTAGGGGCGCTGAAGCTTTCTTT. Its translation: CASSLGRGAEAFF.

This clonotype was found many times. This rearrangement joins TRBV20-1 to TRBJ1-5, with a weak D call TRBD1 (5 bases). V gave up 0 bases and J gave up 2 bases, with 8 bases separating them. The CDR3 consists of 14 residues. CDR1 is DFQATT and CDR2 is SNEGSKA in the germline V gene (reference sequence). The CDR3 DNA follows: TGCAGTGCTAGAGAGTCCAGGGGCAATCAGCCCCAGCATTTT. Its translation is CSARESRGNQPQHF.

This clonotype turned up a few times. CDR3 residues: CASSLDAINQPQHF. CDR3 nucleotides: TGTGCCAGCAGCTTAGACGCCATCAATCAGCCCCAGCATTTT. V and J are TRBV7-2 and TRBJ1-5; D unresolved. The CDR3 extends over 14 amino acids. Germline CDR1 reads SGHTA; CDR2 reads FQGNSA. The V gene lost 1 base and the J gene lost 3 bases, with 7 bases spanning the gap.

The chain couples TRBV6-1 to TRBJ1-2; the D gene is possibly TRBD1 (5 bases). The CDR3 totals 12 residues. Trimming took 7 bases from V and 6 from J, leaving 12 bases between them. The germline gives CDR1 MNHNS, CDR2 SASEGT. CDR3 sequence reads: CASKGTYDGYTF. The CDR3 region has the DNA TGTGCCAGCAAGGGGACTTATGATGGCTACACCTTC.

This clonotype was detected ten times or more. A much larger clone differs from this one at a single base, so this may be a read error. The chain links TRBV12-3 or TRBV12-4 to TRBJ1-1; weak D call: TRBD1 (5 bases). The CDR3 sequence is 13 residues long. Between the trimmed V and J ends, which lost 0 bases and 3 bases, there was a span of 5 bases. The CDR3 loop is CASSLAGDTEAFF. The CDR3 bases are TGTGCCAGCAGTTTAGCGGGGGACACTGAAGCTTTCTTT.

This rearrangement joins TRBV12-3 or TRBV12-4 to TRBJ1-5; the match to TRBD1 covers 7 bases. With V trimmed by 5 bases and J by 0 bases, 4 bases remained unmatched. This CDR3 is built from 15 residues. The CDR3 DNA follows: TGTGCCAGCAGTCAGACAGGGTTTAGCAATCAGCCCCAGCATTTT. Protein product: CASSQTGFSNQPQHF.

This clonotype was counted only a few times. The rearrangement joins TRBV18 to TRBJ2-7; perhaps TRBD2 as D (5 bases). Per germline, CDR1 KGHSH and CDR2 LQKENI. CDR3 size: 18 residues. V dropped 2 bases and J dropped 0 bases, with 20 bases sitting between them. DNA for the CDR3: TGTGCCAGCTCACCAGGGTCCTACCGAGAGGGCAGCTCCTACGAGCAGTACTTC. Amino acids: CASSPGSYREGSSYEQYF.

In this sample, this clonotype turned up a few times. This chain links TRBV7-2 with TRBJ2-7; D uncertain. Germline V gene lookup returns CDR1 SGHTA and CDR2 FQGNSA. The CDR3 is made up of 12 amino acids. V shed 4 bases and J shed 3 bases, with 7 bases lying between them. In DNA, the CDR3 is TGTGCCAGCAGCTCTCATTTCTACGAGCAGTACTTC. Translated: CASSSHFYEQYF.

The genes are TRBV6-5 and TRBJ2-1, with 10 bases aligning to TRBD2. Trimming took 2 bases from V and 2 from J; bases not matched to a gene: 9. The CDR3 sequence is 18 residues long. CDR1 is MNHEY and CDR2 is SVGAGI in the germline V gene. The CDR3 DNA sequence: TGTGCCAGCAGTTACCTCCCTAGCGGGAGTATTGCCTACAATGAGCAGTTCTTC. Its translation is CASSYLPSGSIAYNEQFF.

This rearrangement joins TRBV13 to TRBJ2-1; D remains unclear. Trimming removed 5 bases at V and 6 bases at J, with 14 bases between. The CDR3 runs to 14 residues. Germline V gives CDR1 PRHDT, CDR2 FYEKMQ (reference sequence). The CDR3 DNA is TGTGCCAGCAGCACCAGGCTCCCCTGCAATGAGCAGTTCTTC. It yields the protein CASSTRLPCNEQFF.